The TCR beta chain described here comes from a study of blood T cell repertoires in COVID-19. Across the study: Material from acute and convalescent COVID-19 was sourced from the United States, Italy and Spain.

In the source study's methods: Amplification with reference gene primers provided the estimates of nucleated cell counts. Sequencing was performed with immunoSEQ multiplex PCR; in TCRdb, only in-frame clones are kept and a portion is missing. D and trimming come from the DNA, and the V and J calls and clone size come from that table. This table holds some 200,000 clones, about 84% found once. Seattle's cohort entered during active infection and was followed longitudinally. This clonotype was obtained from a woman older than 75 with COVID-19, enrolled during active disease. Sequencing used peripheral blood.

CDR3 loop: CASSLGTAGQETQYF. CDR3 DNA sequence: TGTGCCAGCAGCTTAGGAACGGCAGGCCAAGAGACCCAGTACTTC. The chain links TRBV7-9 to TRBJ2-5, with D hard to call. CDR3 length: 15 amino acids. The V end was cut by 1 base, the J end by 1 base, with 10 bases between. Germline V gives CDR1 SEHNR, CDR2 FQNEAQ (reference sequence).